This T cell receptor (beta chain) was sequenced during a study of radiation and T cells in renal cell carcinoma. Study-level information: Nephrectomy followed 15 Gy stereotactic body radiation by 4 weeks.

The repertoire was sequenced with immunoSEQ multiplex PCR; TCRdb's copy has only in-frame clones and lacks some. The data contain 120,000 or so clones, about 81% of them singletons. Documented time point: blood 2 weeks post-SBRT. Treatment specified: 15 Gy SBRT to primary tumor, nephrectomy 4 weeks later. This renal cell carcinoma was of the clear cell type. As to this clone: Its antigen is unidentified.

Study findings and constraints: No pretreatment tumor biopsies were available for baseline clonotypes. From baseline, blood top tumor clonotypes peaked at 2 weeks post-radiation.

The receptor was derived from a man aged 50-59 years with renal cell carcinoma. The sequencing here drew on blood, taken from a patient whose treatment included radiotherapy and nephrectomy.

CDR3 bases: TGTGCCAGCAGTGAAGCGGAAACGAACACCGGGGAGCTGTTTTTT. Protein product: CASSEAETNTGELFF. The chain links TRBV2 to TRBJ2-2; unclear D gene. This CDR3 comprises 15 residues. From germline, CDR1 is SNHLY and CDR2 FYNNEI. Trimming pared 0 bases from V and 0 bases from J, leaving 5 bases between.